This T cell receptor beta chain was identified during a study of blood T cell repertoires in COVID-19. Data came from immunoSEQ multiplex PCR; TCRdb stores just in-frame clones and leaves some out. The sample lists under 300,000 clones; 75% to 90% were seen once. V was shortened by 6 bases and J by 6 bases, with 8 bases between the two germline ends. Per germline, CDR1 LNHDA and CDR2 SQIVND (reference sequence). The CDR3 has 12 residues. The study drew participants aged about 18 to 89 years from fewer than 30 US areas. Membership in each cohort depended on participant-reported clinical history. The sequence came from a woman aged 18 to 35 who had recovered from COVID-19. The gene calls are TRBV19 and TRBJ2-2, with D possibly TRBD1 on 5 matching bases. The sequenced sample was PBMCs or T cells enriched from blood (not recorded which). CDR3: CASRQVAGELFF. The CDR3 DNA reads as TGTGCCAGTAGACAGGTGGCCGGGGAGCTGTTTTTT.